The source of this T cell receptor beta chain is a study of metastatic and nonmetastatic thyroid tumors. Study-level information: Repertoires from blood and tumor or nodule tissue of malignant and benign thyroid patients were compared. Broader study findings: Reportedly, malignant thyroid tumors had significantly higher TCR beta diversity than benign nodules, in blood and tumor.

No treatment had been given to any patient before thyroid surgery. Original processing methods: For papillary thyroid cancer, a distant-metastasis classifier was constructed from CDR3 differences observed across clinicopathological groups. Using MiXCR, TCRdb reanalyzed the PCR reads. It is TCRdb's table, rather than the study itself, that gives the V and J calls and clone size. This table holds tens of thousands of clones, about 20% found once. This clone was seen many times. What it recognizes is unknown. In germline, CDR1 is DFQATT, CDR2 SNEGSKA (reference sequence). Trimming at V came to 0 bases and at J to 3 bases, leaving 8 bases not matched to a gene. This CDR3 comprises 15 residues.

This receptor was identified in a female donor with papillary thyroid cancer or a benign thyroid nodule (not recorded which). Some clones in this sample may be carry-over from other donors' samples. The chain carries TRBV20-1 and TRBJ2-7; 7 bases line up with TRBD1. The sample comprised blood. CDR3 residues: CSARDERTGHYEQYF. The CDR3 DNA is TGCAGTGCTAGAGATGAAAGGACAGGCCACTACGAGCAGTACTTC.